A single sample gave rise to the 28 T cell receptor beta chains below, sequenced in a study of blood T cells in healthy people across ages. A second PCR, run for roughly 7 to 11 cycles, used a sample-barcoded 5' primer plus a J-beta primer mix. TCRdb itself ran the 5' RACE reads through MiXCR, one entry per CDR3 protein. The table has approximately 790,000 distinct CDR3 sequences, around 68% seen once. Sample: blood. The receptors shown here come from a man aged 30-40 years in good health.

The V gene is TRBV5-1, the J gene TRBJ1-5; the D gene is possibly TRBD1 (6 bases). Germline-derived CDR1 and CDR2 are SGHRS and YFSETQ. CDR3 size: 14 residues. Between the trimmed V and J ends, which lost 0 bases and 3 bases, there was a span of 7 bases. The CDR3 region has the DNA TGCGCCAGCAGCTTGGGGGACATCAATCAGCCCCAGCATTTT. Residues: CASSLGDINQPQHF.

The chain is built from TRBV4-1 and TRBJ1-2; 8 bases map to TRBD1. Germline V gene sequence: CDR1 MGHRA, CDR2 YSYEKL. The CDR3 runs to 14 residues. With 1 base clipped from V and 4 bases from J, the junction kept 2 bases outside the gene matches. CDR3 amino acids: CASSQVDRVYGYTF. CDR3 bases: TGCGCCAGCAGCCAAGTGGACAGGGTCTATGGCTACACCTTC.

V gene TRBV4-2 combines with J gene TRBJ2-7, with D possibly being TRBD1 (5 bases). The CDR3 covers 14 residues. CDR1 and CDR2 (germline): LGHNA, YNFKEQ. Trimming removed 1 base from V and 3 bases from J, with 10 bases in between. CDR3 nucleotide sequence: TGTGCCAGCAGCCAAGGGACAACGGTCTACGAGCAGTACTTC. Protein product: CASSQGTTVYEQYF.

Many counts were recorded for this clonotype. This chain joins TRBV12-3 or TRBV12-4 and TRBJ2-1, with D unresolved. The length of the CDR3 is 11 residues. V was clipped by 6 bases and J by 3 bases, with 3 bases between them. CDR3: CASSLYNEQFF. In DNA form, the CDR3 reads TGTGCCAGCAGCCTCTACAATGAGCAGTTCTTC.

This clonotype turned up a few times. V and J are TRBV24-1 and TRBJ2-1; 7 bases align to TRBD2. J was trimmed by 8 bases and V by 7 bases; bases with no gene match: 10. Looked up from germline, CDR1 is KGHDR and CDR2 is SFDVKD. The CDR3 consists of 14 residues. The chain's CDR3 is CATRTAGVRDEQFF. The CDR3 DNA sequence: TGTGCCACCAGAACGGCGGGGGTGCGGGATGAGCAGTTCTTC.

The V gene is TRBV7-9, the J gene TRBJ2-1; 8 positions match TRBD1. The length of the CDR3 is 15 residues. Germline loops: CDR1 SEHNR, CDR2 FQNEAQ (reference sequence). The trim removed 4 bases at V and 4 bases at J, leaving 6 bases unmatched. Here the CDR3 DNA reads TGTGCCAGCAGCTCACAGGGGGTCCTTTACAATGAGCAGTTCTTC. Translated, it gives CASSSQGVLYNEQFF. The whole variable domain, remainder taken from reference TRBV7-9 and TRBJ2-1, is DTGVSQNPRHKITKRGQNVTFRCDPISEHNRLYWYRQTLGQGPEFLTYFQNEAQLEKSRLLSDRFSAERPKGSFSTLEIQRTEQGDSAMYLCASSSQGVLYNEQFFGPGTRLTVL.

The chain couples TRBV20-1 to TRBJ2-5; a possible D gene is TRBD1 (6 bases). V was cut by 2 bases and J by 4 bases, with 11 bases left in between. The germline CDR1 and CDR2 sequences are DFQATT and SNEGSKA (reference sequence). The CDR3 contains 13 residues. The CDR3 region has the DNA TGCAGTGCTAGACTTACAGGGTCAGAGACCCAGTACTTC. Residues: CSARLTGSETQYF.

V is TRBV7-9 and J is TRBJ1-1, with D perhaps matching TRBD1 (5 bases). V was shortened by 5 bases and J by 3 bases, with 13 bases between the two germline ends. Germline V gene sequence: CDR1 SEHNR, CDR2 FQNEAQ (reference sequence). CDR3 length: 14 residues. The CDR3 sequence: CASSPWGWDTEAFF. CDR3 nucleotide sequence: TGTGCCAGCAGCCCCTGGGGGTGGGACACTGAAGCTTTCTTT.

The chain is built from TRBV4-1 and TRBJ2-6; D uncertain. Germline values: CDR1 MGHRA, CDR2 YSYEKL. Deletions cut 2 bases from V and 0 bases from J, with 17 bases between. The CDR3 extends over 19 amino acids. CDR3 loop: CASSQFLLEVYSGANVLTF. In nucleotides, the CDR3 is TGCGCCAGCAGCCAATTTCTCCTCGAGGTGTACTCTGGGGCCAACGTCCTGACTTTC.

The chain joins TRBV10-3 to TRBJ2-6; D ambiguous. The V end was cut by 6 bases, the J end by 5 bases, with 2 bases between. The CDR3 spans 11 residues. The germline CDR1 and CDR2 sequences are ENHRY and SYGVKD. CDR3 sequence (DNA): TGTGCCATCAGGCGGGCCAACGTCCTGACTTTC. Its protein product is CAIRRANVLTF.

This rearrangement joins TRBV20-1 to TRBJ1-1, with no clear D. Trimming shortened V by 3 bases and J by 7 bases, and 27 bases separated the two germline ends. Germline V lookup: CDR1 DFQATT, CDR2 SNEGSKA (reference sequence). The CDR3 has 17 residues. CDR3 sequence reads: CSASLPDPNWIMGEAFF. The CDR3 DNA reads as TGCAGTGCTAGTCTTCCAGACCCGAATTGGATTATGGGTGAAGCTTTCTTT.

The table lists this clonotype with a count of one. The rearrangement uses TRBV28 and TRBJ1-2; D perhaps matches TRBD1 (6 bases). The CDR3 sequence is 13 residues long. Germline V gene data show CDR1 as MDHEN and CDR2 as SYDVKM. Trimming removed 8 bases at V and 6 bases at J, with 16 bases between. The CDR3 nucleotides read TGTGCCAGCGACGGATGGGGGGCAGATGGCTACACCTTC. Residues: CASDGWGADGYTF.

The rearrangement links TRBV28 to TRBJ2-7, with D unclear. Trimming removed 4 bases at V and 2 bases at J, with 12 bases between. This CDR3 is built from 14 residues. Per germline, CDR1 MDHEN and CDR2 SYDVKM. The CDR3 nucleotides read TGTGCCAGCAGTTCGGACCGTTTTGCCTACGAGCAGTACTTC. Protein product: CASSSDRFAYEQYF.

The chain uses TRBV20-1 and TRBJ2-5; D not resolved. The CDR3 loop spans 12 amino acids. Trimming took off 1 base at V and 5 bases at J, with 8 bases between the two ends. CDR1 and CDR2 from the germline V gene are DFQATT and SNEGSKA (reference sequence). The CDR3 DNA sequence: TGCAGTGCTAGAGCCAGCGCGGAGACCCAGTACTTC. Translation gives CSARASAETQYF.

The table lists this clonotype with a few counts. This rearrangement joins TRBV6-1 to TRBJ1-2; 7 bases are shared with TRBD1. The V segment lost 4 bases and the J segment 4 bases; nucleotides outside the gene matches: 6. Germline CDR1 and CDR2: MNHNS and SASEGT. This CDR3 has 14 residues. The chain's CDR3 is CASSASAGGYGYTF. CDR3 nucleotide sequence: TGTGCCAGCAGTGCTTCGGCAGGGGGCTATGGCTACACCTTC.

The chain has TRBV6-2 or TRBV6-3 and TRBJ2-1; 7 bases map to TRBD1. From germline, CDR1 is MNHEY and CDR2 SVGEGT. The CDR3 totals 14 residues. Trimming took 2 bases from V and 10 from J; bases not matched to a gene: 8. The CDR3 reads CASSYRQGTYEQFF. CDR3 nucleotides: TGTGCCAGCAGTTACAGACAGGGTACCTACGAGCAGTTCTTC.

The V and J genes are TRBV4-3 and TRBJ2-3, with 7 bases identical to TRBD1. With 8 bases clipped from V and 0 bases from J, the junction kept 14 bases outside the gene matches. The germline V gene encodes CDR1 LGHNA and CDR2 YSLEER. The CDR3 spans 17 residues. DNA of the CDR3: TGCGCCAGCTCAGGGACAGACGTTAGTTCTAGCACAGATACGCAGTATTTT. It specifies CASSGTDVSSSTDTQYF.

The V gene is TRBV20-1, the J gene TRBJ2-7; 12 positions match TRBD1. J gave up 3 bases and V 4 bases, and 4 bases lay outside the gene matches. CDR1 and CDR2 (germline): DFQATT, SNEGSKA (reference sequence). This CDR3 region has 14 residues. Here the CDR3 reads CSATGTGGFYEQYF. CDR3 DNA: TGCAGTGCTACCGGGACAGGGGGCTTCTACGAGCAGTACTTC.

This chain uses TRBV6-1 with TRBJ2-5; D unresolved. The CDR3 is made up of 16 amino acids. The V gene lost 2 bases and the J gene lost 3 bases, with 16 bases spanning the gap. The germline V gene has CDR1 MNHNS and CDR2 SASEGT. The CDR3 protein is CASSERLAGPEETQYF. The CDR3 DNA sequence: TGTGCCAGCAGTGAAAGGTTGGCAGGCCCAGAAGAGACCCAGTACTTC.

In its sample, this clonotype was seen many times. The chain couples TRBV4-3 to TRBJ1-6; D is perhaps TRBD1 (5 bases). Trimming removed 0 bases from V and 11 bases from J, with 14 bases in between. The CDR3 covers 15 residues. Germline assignment: CDR1 LGHNA and CDR2 YSLEER. The CDR3 here is CASSQEAQGKTPLHF. The CDR3 DNA reads as TGCGCCAGCAGCCAAGAAGCGCAGGGAAAAACACCCCTCCACTTT.

This clonotype came up a few times. CDR3 residues: CASSPPAGKVYEQYF. CDR3 sequence (DNA): TGTGCCAGCAGCCCCCCGGCAGGGAAGGTTTACGAGCAGTACTTC. V usage is TRBV9 and J usage is TRBJ2-7, with D possibly being TRBD1 (5 bases). The V gene lost 4 bases and the J gene lost 4 bases, with 18 bases spanning the gap. The CDR3 spans 15 residues. Germline V lookup: CDR1 SGDLS, CDR2 YYNGEE.

This clonotype was seen a few times. This sequence joins TRBV7-2 and TRBJ2-3; D is possibly TRBD1 (5 bases). The germline V and J ends were trimmed by 5 bases and 2 bases, with 17 bases remaining between them. Germline V gene data show CDR1 as SGHTA and CDR2 as FQGNSA. The CDR3 runs to 16 residues. The CDR3 protein is CASSPAPQGFTDTQYF. In nucleotides, the CDR3 is TGTGCCAGCAGCCCCGCCCCGCAGGGATTCACAGATACGCAGTATTTT.

The genes are TRBV20-1 and TRBJ2-4, with TRBD1 identical over 8 bases. The tail of the sequence fits TRBJ2-7 better, so the J call may be wrong. Germline assignment: CDR1 DFQATT and CDR2 SNEGSKA (reference sequence). The length of the CDR3 is 13 residues. In DNA, the CDR3 is TGCAGTGCCGGTCAGGGGGCCGGCTACGAGCAGTACTTC. Protein: CSAGQGAGYEQYF.

The V gene is TRBV9, the J gene TRBJ1-5, with a tentative D call TRBD1 (5 bases). V lost 7 bases, J lost 7 bases, and 9 bases lay in between. This CDR3 is built from 11 residues. Germline CDR1 is SGDLS and CDR2 is YYNGEE. CDR3 in DNA: TGTGCCAGCGGGGGGGAGCAGCCCCAGCATTTT. Its protein is CASGGEQPQHF.

V is TRBV12-3 or TRBV12-4 and J is TRBJ2-6; the D is unclear. The CDR3 runs 13 residues. Trimming took 7 bases from V and 3 from J, leaving 7 bases between them. CDR3 sequence (DNA): TGTGCCAGCATGTCAGGTGGGGCCAACGTCCTGACTTTC. Translating it yields CASMSGGANVLTF.

The V call is TRBV7-2, the J call TRBJ1-1; D call uncertain. The CDR3 has 15 amino acids. Trimming pared 1 base from V and 1 base from J, leaving 10 bases between. In germline, CDR1 is SGHTA, CDR2 FQGNSA. The DNA for the CDR3 is TGTGCCAGCAGCTTAGGTAACAGACCGAACACTGAAGCTTTCTTT. This sequence encodes CASSLGNRPNTEAFF.

The chain is built from TRBV29-1 and TRBJ2-3; D ambiguous. This CDR3 is built from 12 residues. With 6 bases removed from V and 2 bases from J, the gap between germline ends came to 9 bases. Germline V CDR1 and CDR2: SQVTM, ANQGSEA. The CDR3 region has the DNA TGCAGCGTCCTGGTGCTCACAGATACGCAGTATTTT. Encoded protein: CSVLVLTDTQYF.

The J gene is TRBJ1-1, the V gene TRBV7-2, with 8 bases matching TRBD1. V was pared by 3 bases and J by 3 bases, with 6 bases of the junction left unmatched. This CDR3 has 15 amino acids. From germline, CDR1 is SGHTA and CDR2 FQGNSA. In DNA, the CDR3 is TGTGCCAGCAGCTTCTTGACAGGGGAAGACACTGAAGCTTTCTTT. This sequence encodes CASSFLTGEDTEAFF.